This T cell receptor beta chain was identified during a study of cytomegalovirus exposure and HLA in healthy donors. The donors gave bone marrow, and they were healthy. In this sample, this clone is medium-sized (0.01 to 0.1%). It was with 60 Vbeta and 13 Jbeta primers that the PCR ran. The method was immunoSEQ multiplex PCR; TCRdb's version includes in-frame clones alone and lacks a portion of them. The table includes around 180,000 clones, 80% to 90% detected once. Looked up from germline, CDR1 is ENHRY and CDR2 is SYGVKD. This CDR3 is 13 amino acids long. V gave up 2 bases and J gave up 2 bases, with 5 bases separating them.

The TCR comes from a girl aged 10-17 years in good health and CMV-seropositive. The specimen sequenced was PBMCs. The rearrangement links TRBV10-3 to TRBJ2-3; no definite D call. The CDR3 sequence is CAISETHTDTQYF. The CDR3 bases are TGTGCCATCAGTGAGACTCACACAGATACGCAGTATTTT.